This TCR beta chain was identified during a study of shared clonotypes between healthy human individuals. Points on this clone: The antigen is not known.

CD45RO-negative, CCR7-selected cells formed the naive CD8 fraction, which excluded terminally differentiated effector memory CD45RA+ cells. Germline V gene sequence: CDR1 SGHVS, CDR2 FNYEAQ. With V trimmed by 5 bases and J by 4 bases, 16 bases remained unmatched. The CDR3 is 17 residues long. Overall study findings and caveats: On the whole, naive subsets had larger estimated richness than memory subsets had.

Sequencing used immunoSEQ multiplex PCR; TCRdb keeps in-frame clones, though not all of them. The repertoire consists of around 1.9 million clones, with about 93% occurring once and the leading ten covering 1.5% to 2%. Source material: naive CD8+ T cells from PBMCs. V and J are TRBV7-6 and TRBJ2-7, with 8 positions matching TRBD2. The TCR comes from a man in his late teens or twenties in good health. Some clones in this sample may be carry-over from other donors' samples. The CDR3 loop reads CASSPSTSGPLTYEQYF. CDR3 nucleotide sequence: TGTGCCAGCAGCCCCTCCACTAGCGGCCCCCTTACTTACGAGCAGTACTTC.